This section outlines one TCR beta chain sequence together with its context. The antigen remains unidentified. This entry comes from a study of T cell responses to AZD1222 COVID-19 vaccine. Study results and caveats: Along spike, vaccine-associated CD4 TCRs were found throughout, with dominance at 160-218 and 743-854. Donors were chiefly white British, with a greater number of females, and clonal diversity was perhaps underestimated. An increase in Spike-specific TCR breadth and depth was observed after two AZD1222 doses. Among AZD1222 vaccinees, only six were seropositive at baseline.

Method: immunoSEQ multiplex PCR; TCRdb's copy keeps in-frame clones and lacks some. Among about 140,000 clones listed, approximately 94% were seen once. Source: peripheral blood, taken on day 0 of AZD1222 vaccination. The receptor was isolated from an adult in good health.

This CDR3 is CASSPDAYYGYTF. CDR3 DNA: TGTGCCAGCAGTCCAGACGCCTACTATGGCTACACCTTC. V gene TRBV28 combines with J gene TRBJ1-2; D is unclear. This CDR3 is 13 amino acids long. Germline lookup yields CDR1 MDHEN and CDR2 SYDVKM. The ends were cut back, 5 bases at V and 3 bases at J, with 10 bases in the middle.